One sample yielded the 9 T cell receptor beta chains listed below, sequenced in a study of T cell repertoires in cytomegalovirus infection (dated by TCRdb to the late 2010s). The intended sense of this specimen's treatment or condition label: in vitro stimulation with specific CMV peptide epitopes to enrich CMV-specific T cells. TCRdb records Illumina HiSeq 1500 as the sequencer. Clones were called with MiXCR by TCRdb after fastp trimmed the public reads at Q25, and only in-frame beta chains were retained. Rows with a matching CDR3 protein are joined into one entry that keeps the most common DNA and genes. This sample holds roughly 700,000 distinct CDR3 sequences; roughly a third were observed only once. Together, the top ten hold 18% of the sample. No cognate antigen is known for these TCRs. This specimen was cultured PBMCs, taken from culture after CMV antigen stimulation. The receptor source for this set is a human donor in good health (CMV status not recorded). Some clones in this sample may be carry-over from other donors' samples.

The chain employs TRBV7-9 and TRBJ2-3; 7 bases are a match to TRBD2. The CDR3 spans 15 residues. V was clipped by 8 bases and J by 0 bases; unmatched bases: 8. Germline-derived CDR1 and CDR2 are SEHNR and FQNEAQ (reference sequence). Here the CDR3 reads CASHGGGESTDTQYF. CDR3 in DNA: TGTGCCAGCCACGGCGGGGGAGAAAGCACAGATACGCAGTATTTT.

This clonotype was counted once. J is TRBJ2-2 and V is TRBV4-1, with 8 bases matching TRBD2. CDR3 length: 15 residues. The ends lost 1 base at V and 6 bases at J; junction bases unmatched: 4. Germline V CDR1 and CDR2: MGHRA, YSYEKL. The CDR3, as DNA: TGCGCCAGCAGCCAAGGCGCTAGCGGGCCCGGGGAGCTGTTTTTT. Translating gives CASSQGASGPGELFF.

The chain combines TRBV27 with TRBJ2-3, with 15 bases identical to TRBD2. The germline gives CDR1 MNHEY, CDR2 SMNVEV (reference sequence). This CDR3 is built from 18 residues. V was clipped by 5 bases and J by 0 bases; unmatched bases: 6. The CDR3 DNA follows: TGTGCCAGCAGTCCCGGACTAGCGGGAGGGATTAGCACAGATACGCAGTATTTT. Translating gives CASSPGLAGGISTDTQYF.

This sequence joins TRBV2 and TRBJ2-3, with a possible D match to TRBD1 (6 bases). There are 15 residues in the CDR3. Germline V CDR1 and CDR2: SNHLY, FYNNEI. The V and J ends lost 0 bases and 5 bases respectively, with 12 bases between them. The CDR3 is CASSEAVRGQDTQYF. The CDR3 DNA reads as TGTGCCAGCAGTGAAGCCGTCAGGGGCCAAGATACGCAGTATTTT.

This clonotype came up a few times. The chain combines TRBV27 with TRBJ2-1, with 12 bases aligning to TRBD2. Germline lookup yields CDR1 MNHEY and CDR2 SMNVEV (reference sequence). CDR3 length: 14 amino acids. Trimming at V came to 6 bases and at J to 9 bases, leaving 6 bases not matched to a gene. CDR3 sequence reads: CASSPTSGGSEQFF. The CDR3 DNA is TGTGCCAGCAGCCCGACTAGCGGGGGCAGTGAGCAGTTCTTC.

This clonotype showed up many times. This chain joins TRBV7-2 and TRBJ1-5; 7 nucleotides align to TRBD1. The J segment lost 10 bases and the V segment lost 5 bases, leaving 17 bases of the junction unmatched. From germline, CDR1 is SGHTA and CDR2 FQGNSA. The CDR3 runs to 16 residues. CDR3 residues: CASSGTGQPLGGPQHF. For the CDR3, the DNA is TGTGCCAGCAGCGGGACGGGACAGCCCCTCGGGGGACCCCAGCATTTT.

The J gene is TRBJ2-5, the V gene TRBV12-3 or TRBV12-4; TRBD2 is a possible D gene (5 bases). Trimming pared 5 bases from V and 2 bases from J, leaving 21 bases between. CDR3 length: 17 amino acids. In nucleotides, the CDR3 is TGTGCCAGCAGTCCGGTACGTGACGGGATCCCTCAAGAGACCCAGTACTTC. This sequence encodes CASSPVRDGIPQETQYF.

The chain is built from TRBV7-6 and TRBJ2-7; D unresolved. The CDR3 loop spans 13 amino acids. The germline CDR1 and CDR2 sequences are SGHVS and FNYEAQ. Trimming removed 1 base at V and 6 bases at J, with 10 bases between. This CDR3 is CASSLGDSGEQYF. In DNA form, the CDR3 reads TGTGCCAGCAGCTTAGGAGATTCGGGCGAGCAGTACTTC.

The chain joins TRBV7-8 to TRBJ2-7; TRBD2 is a possible D gene (5 bases). There are 16 residues in the CDR3. CDR1 SGHVS and CDR2 FQNEAQ come from the germline V gene. Trimming removed 0 bases from V and 4 bases from J, with 16 bases in between. CDR3 protein: CASSLAGVEYPYEQYF. CDR3 coding DNA: TGTGCCAGCAGCTTAGCGGGAGTGGAGTATCCTTACGAGCAGTACTTC.